This TCR beta chain derives from a study of T cell responses to AZD1222 COVID-19 vaccine. Notes on the study in general: It should be noted that donors were predominantly white British and more often female, and clonal diversity was possibly underestimated. Sampling captured repertoires only after the peak T cell response.

This clone was counted between two and nine times. Its antigen is undetermined. Profiling relied on immunoSEQ multiplex PCR, and the TCRdb table lists in-frame clones only, not all of them. The sample holds 130,000 or so clones, around 89% seen once. V was pared by 5 bases and J by 2 bases, with 4 bases of the junction left unmatched. From germline, CDR1 is SEHNR and CDR2 FQNEAQ (reference sequence). The CDR3 is 14 amino acids. The receptor was isolated from an adult in good health. The chain couples TRBV7-9 to TRBJ2-3, with 7 bases fitting TRBD2. This specimen consisted of peripheral blood, obtained on day 0 of MenACWY control vaccination. The chain's CDR3 is CASSPSGYTDTQYF. The CDR3 DNA reads TGTGCCAGCAGCCCTAGCGGTTACACAGATACGCAGTATTTT.